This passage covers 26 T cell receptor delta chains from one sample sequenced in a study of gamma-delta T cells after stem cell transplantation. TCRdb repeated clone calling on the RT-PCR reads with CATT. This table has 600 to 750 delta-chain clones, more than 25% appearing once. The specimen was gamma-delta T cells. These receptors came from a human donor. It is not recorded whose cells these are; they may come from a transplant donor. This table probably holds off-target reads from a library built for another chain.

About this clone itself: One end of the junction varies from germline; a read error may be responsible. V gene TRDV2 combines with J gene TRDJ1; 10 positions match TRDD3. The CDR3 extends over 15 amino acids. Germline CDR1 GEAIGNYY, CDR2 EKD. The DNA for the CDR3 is TGTGCCTGTGACCCCTTGCTGGGGGATAGGGGAAAACTCACCTTT. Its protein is CACDPLLGDRGKLTF.

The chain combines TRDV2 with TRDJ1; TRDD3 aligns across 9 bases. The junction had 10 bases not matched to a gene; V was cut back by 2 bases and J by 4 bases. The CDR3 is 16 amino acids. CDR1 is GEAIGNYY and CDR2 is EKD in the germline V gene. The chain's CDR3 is CACDSSFGGYLDKLIF. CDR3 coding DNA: TGTGCCTGTGACAGTTCCTTCGGGGGATACCTCGATAAACTCATCTTT.

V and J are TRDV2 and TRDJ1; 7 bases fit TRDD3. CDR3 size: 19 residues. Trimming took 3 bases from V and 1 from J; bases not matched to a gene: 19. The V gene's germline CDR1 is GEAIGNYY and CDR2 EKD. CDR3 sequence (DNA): TGTGCCTGTGACCCATTAGACCTGAACTGGGGACCTCTCACCGATAAACTCATCTTT. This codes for CACDPLDLNWGPLTDKLIF.

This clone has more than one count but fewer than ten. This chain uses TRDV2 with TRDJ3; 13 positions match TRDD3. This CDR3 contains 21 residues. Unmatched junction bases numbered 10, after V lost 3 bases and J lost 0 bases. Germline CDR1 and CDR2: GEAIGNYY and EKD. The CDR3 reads CACDSLLGDTPSSWDTRQMFF. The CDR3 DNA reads TGTGCCTGTGACTCTCTACTGGGGGATACGCCTAGCTCCTGGGACACCCGACAGATGTTTTTC.

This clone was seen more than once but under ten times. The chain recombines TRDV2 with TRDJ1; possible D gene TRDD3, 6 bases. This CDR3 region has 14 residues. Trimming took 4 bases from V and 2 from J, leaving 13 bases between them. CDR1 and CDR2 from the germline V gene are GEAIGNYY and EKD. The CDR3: CACDALGLTDKLIF. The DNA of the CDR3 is TGTGCCTGTGATGCCCTGGGGTTGACCGATAAACTCATCTTT.

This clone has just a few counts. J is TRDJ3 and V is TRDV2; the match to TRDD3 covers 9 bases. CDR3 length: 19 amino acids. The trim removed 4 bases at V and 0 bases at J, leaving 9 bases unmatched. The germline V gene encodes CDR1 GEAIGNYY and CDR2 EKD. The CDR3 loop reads CACDHAGGSSSWDTRQMFF. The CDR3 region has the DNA TGTGCCTGTGATCATGCTGGGGGATCCTCCTCCTGGGACACCCGACAGATGTTTTTC.

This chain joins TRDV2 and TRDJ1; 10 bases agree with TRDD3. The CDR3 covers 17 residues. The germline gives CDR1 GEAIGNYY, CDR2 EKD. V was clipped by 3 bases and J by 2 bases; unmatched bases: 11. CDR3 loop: CACDPLVLGDSTDKLIF. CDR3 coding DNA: TGTGCCTGTGACCCCCTGGTACTGGGGGATTCTACCGATAAACTCATCTTT.

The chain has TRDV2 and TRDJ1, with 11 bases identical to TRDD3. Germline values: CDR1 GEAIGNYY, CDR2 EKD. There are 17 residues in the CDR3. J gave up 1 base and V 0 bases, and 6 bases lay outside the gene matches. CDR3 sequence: CACDTLLGDSRTDKLIF. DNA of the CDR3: TGTGCCTGTGACACCCTACTGGGGGATAGCCGCACCGATAAACTCATCTTT.

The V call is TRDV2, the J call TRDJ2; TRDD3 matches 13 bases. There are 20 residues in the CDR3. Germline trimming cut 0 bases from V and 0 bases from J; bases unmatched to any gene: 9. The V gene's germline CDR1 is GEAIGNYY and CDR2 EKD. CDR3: CACDTVELGDTPSLTAQLFF. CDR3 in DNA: TGTGCCTGTGACACCGTAGAACTGGGGGATACGCCCTCTTTGACAGCACAACTCTTCTTT.

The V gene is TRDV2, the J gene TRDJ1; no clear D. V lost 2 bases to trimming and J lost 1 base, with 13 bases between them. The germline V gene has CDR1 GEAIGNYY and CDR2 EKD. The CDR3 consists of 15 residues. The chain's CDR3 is CACDILGGFTDKLIF. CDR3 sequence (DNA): TGTGCCTGTGACATACTCGGCGGGTTCACCGATAAACTCATCTTT.

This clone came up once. The CDR3 loop is CACDTVRRSWDTRQMFF. DNA of the CDR3: TGTGCCTGTGACACCGTACGGCGCTCCTGGGACACCCGACAGATGTTTTTC. The V and J genes are TRDV2 and TRDJ3; no reliable D call. V lost 0 bases to trimming and J lost 0 bases, with 8 bases between them. CDR1 and CDR2 (germline): GEAIGNYY, EKD. This CDR3 has 17 residues.

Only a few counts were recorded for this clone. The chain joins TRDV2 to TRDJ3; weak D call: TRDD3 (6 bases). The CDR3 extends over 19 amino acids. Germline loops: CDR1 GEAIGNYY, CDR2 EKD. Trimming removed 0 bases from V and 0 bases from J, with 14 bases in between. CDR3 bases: TGTGCCTGTGACACCATTATGGGGGCCGACTCCTGGGACACCCGACAGATGTTTTTC. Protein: CACDTIMGADSWDTRQMFF.

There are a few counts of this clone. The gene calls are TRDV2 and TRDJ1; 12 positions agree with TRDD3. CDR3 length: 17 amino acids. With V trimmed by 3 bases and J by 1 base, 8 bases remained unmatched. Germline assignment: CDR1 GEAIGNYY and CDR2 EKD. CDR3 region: CACDRLGDTLFTDKLIF. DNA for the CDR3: TGTGCCTGTGACCGACTGGGGGATACTTTGTTCACCGATAAACTCATCTTT.

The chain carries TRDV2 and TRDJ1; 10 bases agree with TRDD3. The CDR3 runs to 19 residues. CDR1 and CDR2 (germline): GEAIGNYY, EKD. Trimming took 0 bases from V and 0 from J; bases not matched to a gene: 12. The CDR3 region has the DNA TGTGCCTGTGACACCGTCGCTAGCTGGGGGATAGGGGACACCGATAAACTCATCTTT. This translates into CACDTVASWGIGDTDKLIF.

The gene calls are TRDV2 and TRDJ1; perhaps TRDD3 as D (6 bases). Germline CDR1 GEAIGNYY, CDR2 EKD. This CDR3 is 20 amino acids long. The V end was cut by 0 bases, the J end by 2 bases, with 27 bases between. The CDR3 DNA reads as TGTGCCTGTGACACCATACAGCTATCCGGGAAGAGCGGGGATACCGATAAACTCATCTTT. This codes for CACDTIQLSGKSGDTDKLIF.

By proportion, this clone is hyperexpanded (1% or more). CDR3 in DNA: TGTGCCTGTGACGCAGTACTGGGGACCGATAAACTCATCTTT. Its translation: CACDAVLGTDKLIF. The chain carries TRDV2 and TRDJ1; TRDD3 matches at 7 bases. Germline V gene data show CDR1 as GEAIGNYY and CDR2 as EKD. The CDR3 length is 14 residues. V lost 3 bases, J lost 2 bases, and 5 bases stayed unmatched.

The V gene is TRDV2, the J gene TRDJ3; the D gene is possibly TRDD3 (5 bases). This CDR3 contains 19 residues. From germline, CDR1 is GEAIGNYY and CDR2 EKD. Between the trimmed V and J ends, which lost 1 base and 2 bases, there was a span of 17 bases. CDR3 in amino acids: CACDTLQGAKPWDTRQMFF. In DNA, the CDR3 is TGTGCCTGTGACACTCTTCAGGGGGCTAAGCCCTGGGACACCCGACAGATGTTTTTC.

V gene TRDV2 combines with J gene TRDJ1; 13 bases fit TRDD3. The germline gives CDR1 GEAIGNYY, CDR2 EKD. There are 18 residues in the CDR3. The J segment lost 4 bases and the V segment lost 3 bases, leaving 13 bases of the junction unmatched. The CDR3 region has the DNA TGTGCCTGTGACCCCTTAACTACTGGGGGATACGGTATCGATAAACTCATCTTT. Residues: CACDPLTTGGYGIDKLIF.

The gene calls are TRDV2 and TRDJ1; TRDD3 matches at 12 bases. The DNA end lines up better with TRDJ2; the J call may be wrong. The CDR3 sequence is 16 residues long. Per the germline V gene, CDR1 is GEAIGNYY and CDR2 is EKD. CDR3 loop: CACDTLSLGDTSKLFF. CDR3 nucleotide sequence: TGTGCCTGTGACACGCTCTCCCTGGGGGATACGAGTAAACTCTTCTTT.

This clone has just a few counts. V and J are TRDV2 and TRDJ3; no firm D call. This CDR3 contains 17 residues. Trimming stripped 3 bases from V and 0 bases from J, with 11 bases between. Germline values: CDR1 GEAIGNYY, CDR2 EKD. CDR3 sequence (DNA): TGTGCCTGTGACGCCGCCTCGAGCTCCTGGGACACCCGACAGATGTTTTTC. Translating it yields CACDAASSSWDTRQMFF.

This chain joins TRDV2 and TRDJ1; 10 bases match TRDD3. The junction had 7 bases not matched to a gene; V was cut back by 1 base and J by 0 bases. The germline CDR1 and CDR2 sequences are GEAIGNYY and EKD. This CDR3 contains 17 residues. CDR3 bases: TGTGCCTGTGACACACTGGGGGATCTCCCCCACACCGATAAACTCATCTTT. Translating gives CACDTLGDLPHTDKLIF.

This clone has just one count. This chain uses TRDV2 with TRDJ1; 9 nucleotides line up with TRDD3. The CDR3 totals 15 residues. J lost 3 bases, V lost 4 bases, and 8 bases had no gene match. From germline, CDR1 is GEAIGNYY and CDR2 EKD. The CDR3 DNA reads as TGTGCCTGTGATGCCGTAGGGGATACGTCCGATAAACTCATCTTT. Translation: CACDAVGDTSDKLIF.

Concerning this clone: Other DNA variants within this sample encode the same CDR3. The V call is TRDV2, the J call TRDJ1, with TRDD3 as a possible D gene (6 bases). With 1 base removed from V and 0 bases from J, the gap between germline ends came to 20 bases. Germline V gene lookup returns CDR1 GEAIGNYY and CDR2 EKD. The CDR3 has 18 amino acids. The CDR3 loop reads CACDTAETWGSYTDKLIF. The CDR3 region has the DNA TGTGCCTGTGACACGGCGGAGACTTGGGGATCGTACACCGATAAACTCATCTTT.

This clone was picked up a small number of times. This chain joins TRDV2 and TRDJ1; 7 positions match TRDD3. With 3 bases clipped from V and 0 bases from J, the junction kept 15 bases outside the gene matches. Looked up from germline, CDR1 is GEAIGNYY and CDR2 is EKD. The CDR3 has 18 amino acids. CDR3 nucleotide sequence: TGTGCCTGTGACCGACTGGGGCCCTCAGCGGTGTACACCGATAAACTCATCTTT. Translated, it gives CACDRLGPSAVYTDKLIF.

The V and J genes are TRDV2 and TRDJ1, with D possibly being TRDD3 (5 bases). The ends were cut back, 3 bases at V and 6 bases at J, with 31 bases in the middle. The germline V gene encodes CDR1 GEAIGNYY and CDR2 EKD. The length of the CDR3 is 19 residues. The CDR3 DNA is TGTGCCTGTGACCCCGTCGACCACGGGGGCTCGCACTTGGGCAATAAACTCATCTTT. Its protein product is CACDPVDHGGSHLGNKLIF.

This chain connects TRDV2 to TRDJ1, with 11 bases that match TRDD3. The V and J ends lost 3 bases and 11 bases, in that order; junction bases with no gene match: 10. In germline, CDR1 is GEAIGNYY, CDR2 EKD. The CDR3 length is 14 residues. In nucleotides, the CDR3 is TGTGCCTGTGACGCATTATTGGGGGATACGAGGCTCATCTTT. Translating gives CACDALLGDTRLIF.